The sequence of this T cell receptor (beta chain) was determined in a study of shared clonotypes between healthy human individuals. Study observations and caveats: Relative to memory subsets, naive subsets generally showed larger estimated richness.

J was trimmed by 8 bases and V by 4 bases; bases with no gene match: 9. This CDR3 is built from 14 residues. The germline gives CDR1 SGDLS, CDR2 YYNGEE. Concerning this clone itself: The target antigen is unknown.

Each subset's genomic DNA was shared equally among a number of immunoSEQ plates. Sequencing used immunoSEQ multiplex PCR; TCRdb keeps in-frame clones, though not all of them. Altogether roughly 2.4 million clones are present, approximately 95% being singletons, with the ten largest covering about 0.13%. The genes are TRBV9 and TRBJ2-4, with 7 bases fitting TRBD1. The TCR was taken from a young man in good health. Sequencing input: naive CD4+ T cells sorted from blood. Documented subset: CD45RA+ positively selected. DNA for the CDR3: TGTGCCAGCAGCACCACGACAGGGTTGGACATTCAGTACTTC. Amino acid sequence: CASSTTTGLDIQYF.